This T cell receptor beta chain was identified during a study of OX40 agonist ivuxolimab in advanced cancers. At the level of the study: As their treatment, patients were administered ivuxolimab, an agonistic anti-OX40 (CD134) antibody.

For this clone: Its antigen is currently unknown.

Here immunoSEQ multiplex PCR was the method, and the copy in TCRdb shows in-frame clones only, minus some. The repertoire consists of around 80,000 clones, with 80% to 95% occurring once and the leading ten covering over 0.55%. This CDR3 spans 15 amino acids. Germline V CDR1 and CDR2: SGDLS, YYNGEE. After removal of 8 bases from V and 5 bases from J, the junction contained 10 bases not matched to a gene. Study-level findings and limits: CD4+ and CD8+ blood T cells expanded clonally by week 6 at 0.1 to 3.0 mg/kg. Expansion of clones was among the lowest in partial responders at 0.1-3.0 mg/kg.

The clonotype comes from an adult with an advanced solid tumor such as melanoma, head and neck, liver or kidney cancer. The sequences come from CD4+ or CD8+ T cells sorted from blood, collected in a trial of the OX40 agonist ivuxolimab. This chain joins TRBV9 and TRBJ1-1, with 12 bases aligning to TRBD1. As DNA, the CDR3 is TGTGCCAGTGGCGGGACAGGGGGCGCGGGGACTGAAGCTTTCTTT. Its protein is CASGGTGGAGTEAFF.